One and the same sample provided the 30 T cell receptor beta chains below, sequenced in a study of tumor-infiltrating lymphocytes in primary liver carcinoma. Each 20-30 mg portion of unsorted bulk tissue served as the source for co-extraction of RNA and DNA. TCR beta cDNA was prepared out of roughly 500 ng total RNA by means of a constant-region primer. Researchers made the TCR beta libraries by running three nested multiplex PCR rounds with slightly modified ARM-PCR. For about 11 cycles apiece, the opening two PCR rounds ran with TRBV1-TRBV30 forward primers and a C-beta reverse primer. Via MiXCR, TCRdb re-called the multiplex PCR reads, giving one row per CDR3 protein. The sample lists 20,000 to 25,000 distinct CDR3 sequences, approximately 79% seen once, with 40% in the top ten. Sequenced: liver tumor tissue from sampling region 1. Subset indicated: tumor region T1, superior pole. Receptors were obtained from a woman aged 25 to 39 with primary liver carcinoma and hepatitis B virus infection.

Points on this clonotype: The germline gene is not matched at one end of the junction; a read error may be the cause. The rearrangement joins TRBV5-6 to TRBJ1-1; TRBD1 matches at 7 bases. The V gene's germline CDR1 is SGHDT and CDR2 YYEEEE. The CDR3 runs 13 residues. The CDR3 DNA reads TGTGCCAGCAGCTTTTGGGGACACAGGGGAGCTTCCTTT. Protein product: CASSFWGHRGASF. The variable domain in full, with the rest retrieved from reference TRBV5-6 and TRBJ1-1, is DAGVTQSPTHLIKTRGQQVTLRCSPKSGHDTVSWYQQALGQGPQFIFQYYEEEERQRGNFPDRFSGHQFPNYSSELNVNALLLGDSALYLCASSFWGHRGASFGQGTRLTVV.

Notes on this clonotype: Germline is not matched at one junction end, which may reflect a read error. The genes are TRBV5-8 and TRBJ2-7; D is possibly TRBD1 (6 bases). From germline, CDR1 is SGHTS and CDR2 YDEGEE. CDR3 size: 14 residues. The CDR3 DNA reads TGTGCCAGCAGCTTCAATGGACAGCCTCACGAGCAATACTTC. Its translation: CASSFNGQPHEQYF.

This clonotype was detected only once. Here the CDR3 omits its conserved ending phenylalanine or tryptophan, so a read error is the likely source. No DNA is shown, since the ends of the CDR3 on it are uncertain; the CDR3 is the one TCRdb lists. The chain joins TRBV11-3 to TRBJ2-3; TRBD1, the table's D call, lacks a check against the DNA. From its first to its last residue, the CDR3 has 14 amino acids. Germline-derived CDR1 and CDR2 are SGHNT and YENEEA. CDR3 sequence reads: CASSVGTPMAPQYI.

Regarding this clonotype: Because the CDR3 is missing its conserved closing phenylalanine or tryptophan, this is likely a read error. This chain connects TRBV11-2 to TRBJ2-1, with a tentative D call TRBD2 (6 bases). V lost 5 bases and J lost 7, with 21 bases in between. There are 16 residues in the CDR3. Germline V CDR1 and CDR2: SGHAT, FQNNGV. In nucleotides, the CDR3 is TGTGCCAGCAGCACCTCTCTAGAGGGAGGATATAATGAGCAGTTCGTC. Protein product: CASSTSLEGGYNEQFV.

The chain is built from TRBV5-6 and TRBJ1-1, with D possibly TRBD1 on 5 matching bases. The ends were cut back, 2 bases at V and 12 bases at J, with 17 bases in the middle. Germline lookup yields CDR1 SGHDT and CDR2 YYEEEE. The CDR3 loop spans 13 amino acids. CDR3 region: CASSFWGHRRTFF. For the CDR3, the DNA is TGTGCCAGCAGCTTTTGGGGCCACAGGAGAACTTTCTTT.

Notes on this clonotype: This is likely a read error, given that the CDR3 carries no conserved phenylalanine or tryptophan at its end. It is unclear where the CDR3 begins or ends on the DNA, so no DNA is shown, and the CDR3 is as TCRdb lists it. The chain joins TRBV12-3 or TRBV12-4 to TRBJ2-3; TRBD1, the D gene given by the table, was not confirmed from the DNA. The CDR3 contains 15 residues when both ends are counted. The CDR3 loop is CASSFPPPNTDTPYL.

The rearrangement links TRBV4-3 to TRBJ2-1, with D possibly TRBD2 on 6 matching bases. Deletions cut 0 bases from V and 2 bases from J, with 11 bases between. CDR1 is LGHNA, CDR2 YSLEER, per germline. The CDR3 consists of 16 residues. The CDR3 is CASSQDLDYTYNEQFF. As DNA, the CDR3 is TGCGCCAGCAGCCAAGATTTGGACTACACCTACAATGAGCAGTTCTTC.

Worth noting for this clonotype: An end of the junction differs from the germline gene, which may be a read error. The rearrangement links TRBV28 to TRBJ1-6; D is unclear. This CDR3 spans 14 amino acids. Germline assignment: CDR1 MDHEN and CDR2 SYDVKM. The CDR3 region has the DNA TGTGCCAGCAATGGACTATACGGAGCTTCACCCCTCTACTTT. It is translated as CASNGLYGASPLYF.

Remarks on this clonotype: One junction end does not reproduce the germline sequence, and a read error may be involved. This sequence joins TRBV12-3 or TRBV12-4 and TRBJ2-5; TRBD2 might be the D (5 bases). The CDR3 covers 15 residues. The CDR3 sequence is CVSSTYPGNEAAQYF. For the CDR3, the DNA is TGTGTCAGCAGCACCTACCCCGGGAACGAAGCGGCCCAGTACTTC.

This clonotype was counted many times. A much larger clone differs by one base, so this may be a read error. No conserved phenylalanine or tryptophan is present at the end of the CDR3, so a read error is the likely explanation. The chain couples TRBV24-1 to TRBJ2-5, with 7 bases aligning to TRBD2. V dropped 1 base and J dropped 3; count of bases not matched to a gene: 7. This CDR3 contains 16 residues. Germline assignment: CDR1 KGHDR and CDR2 SFDVKD. This chain's CDR3 is CATSDFQSGAKETQYL. In DNA, the CDR3 is TGTGCCACCAGTGATTTCCAAAGCGGGGCTAAAGAGACCCAGTACTTA.

With regard to this clonotype: The CDR3 ends on some other residue instead of the conserved phenylalanine or tryptophan, so this is likely a read error. The DNA is left out, because the CDR3 cannot be placed on it with certainty; the CDR3 is given as TCRdb lists it. The chain joins TRBV10-3 to TRBJ2-5. The CDR3 sequence runs 15 residues, both termini included. CDR1 is ENHRY and CDR2 is SYGVKD in the germline V gene. CDR3 region: CAISESATRQETQYY.

Turning to this clonotype: The junction differs from germline at one of its ends, possibly a read error. The chain combines TRBV28 with TRBJ2-2; TRBD2 aligns across 14 bases. This CDR3 contains 18 residues. Looked up from germline, CDR1 is MDHEN and CDR2 is SYDVKM. The CDR3 loop is CVSSHRTSGRFNTGGLFF. In DNA, the CDR3 is TGTGTCAGCAGTCACCGGACTAGCGGGAGGTTTAACACCGGGGGGCTGTTTTTT.

Comments on this clonotype: Its ends do not fully match the called genes, so a read error is possible. The chain has TRBV4-3 and TRBJ2-1, with D unclear. Germline V CDR1 and CDR2: LGHNA, YSLEER. The length of the CDR3 is 14 residues. This chain's CDR3 is CASSHTELVDEQFF. CDR3 nucleotides: TGCGCCAGCAGCCACACAGAGCTGGTCGATGAACAGTTCTTC.

Comment on this clonotype: An end of the junction differs from the germline gene, which may be a read error. This chain connects TRBV4-3 to TRBJ2-7, with D unclear. CDR3 size: 18 residues. Germline V gene sequence: CDR1 LGHNA, CDR2 YSLEER. CDR3 protein: CAGSQAVTVGHISYEQYF. The CDR3 DNA reads TGCGCCGGCAGCCAAGCTGTGACGGTGGGTCACATTAGTTACGAGCAGTACTTC.

Details on this clonotype: One end of the junction varies from germline; a read error may be responsible. This chain uses TRBV10-3 with TRBJ2-5; D remains unclear. Germline V gene lookup returns CDR1 ENHRY and CDR2 SYGVKD. The CDR3 spans 15 residues. The CDR3: CAISESPARQGTQYF. The DNA of the CDR3 is TGTGCCATCAGTGAGTCGCCTGCCAGACAAGGGACCCAGTACTTC.

The V gene is TRBV11-2, the J gene TRBJ2-5, with TRBD2 matching 10 bases. In germline, CDR1 is SGHAT, CDR2 FQNNGV. V shed 5 bases, J shed 7 bases, and the junction held 7 bases outside the gene matches. This CDR3 comprises 14 residues. The CDR3 DNA sequence: TGTGCCAGCAGCCGTGATACTAGCGGGGCGACCCAGTACTTC. Its protein product is CASSRDTSGATQYF.

Notes on this clonotype: One end of the junction is discordant with germline, which a read error may explain. V usage is TRBV11-1 and J usage is TRBJ2-7; D is uncertain. The CDR3 totals 12 residues. Germline V gene lookup returns CDR1 SGHAT and CDR2 FQDESV (reference sequence). The CDR3 sequence: CDSSLGYLEQYF. The CDR3 DNA sequence: TGTGACAGCAGCTTAGGATACCTCGAGCAATACTTC.

In the case of this clonotype: This sequence may be a read error, since a much larger clone differs from it by one base. The chain uses TRBV12-3 or TRBV12-4 and TRBJ2-6; D unclear. This CDR3 comprises 13 residues. The CDR3 loop reads CVSNVPGANVLTF. DNA for the CDR3: TGTGTCAGCAACGTCCCTGGGGCCAACGTCCTGACTTTC.

A remark on this clonotype: The junction differs from germline at one of its ends, possibly a read error. This sequence joins TRBV14 and TRBJ2-7; weak D call: TRBD2 (6 bases). CDR3 length equals 15 residues. Germline loops: CDR1 SGHDN, CDR2 FVKESK. CDR3 DNA sequence: TGTGCCAGCGGCCAGATGGCGGGGACTGACTACGAGCAGTACTTC. Amino acids: CASGQMAGTDYEQYF.

A note on this clonotype: At one boundary the junction diverges from the germline segment, which might be a read error. J is TRBJ2-2 and V is TRBV29-1, with a tentative D call TRBD2 (5 bases). Per the germline V gene, CDR1 is SQVTM and CDR2 is ANQGSEA. This CDR3 is 13 amino acids long. CDR3 nucleotide sequence: TGCAGCGATAGGAGACGAGACACCGGGGAGCTATTTTTT. Encoded protein: CSDRRRDTGELFF.

V gene TRBV5-1 combines with J gene TRBJ2-1, with 12 bases identical to TRBD2. V lost 0 bases, J lost 8 bases, and 6 bases stayed unmatched. The CDR3 extends over 16 amino acids. Germline assignment: CDR1 SGHRS and CDR2 YFSETQ. CDR3 in amino acids: CASSLETSGSGDEQFF. In nucleotides, the CDR3 is TGCGCCAGCAGCTTGGAGACTAGCGGGAGTGGGGATGAGCAGTTCTTC.

Points on this clonotype: The junction departs from the called germline gene at one end, perhaps through a read error. V usage is TRBV4-3 and J usage is TRBJ2-7; 7 nucleotides line up with TRBD2. The CDR3 has 18 residues. Germline CDR1 and CDR2: LGHNA and YSLEER. The CDR3 DNA is TGCGCCAGAAGCCAAACTGTGACGGGGGGTCACATTACCTACGAGCAGTACTTC. It yields the protein CARSQTVTGGHITYEQYF.

With regard to this clonotype: Likely a read error: the CDR3 ends without its conserved phenylalanine or tryptophan. V and J are TRBV7-9 and TRBJ2-7, with D possibly called TRBD1 or TRBD2 (5 bases each). This CDR3 has 14 amino acids. The germline CDR1 and CDR2 sequences are SEHNR and FQNEAQ (reference sequence). CDR3 in DNA: TGCGCCAGCAGCACTGGGACGCTTCACTACGAGCAGTACTTA. Translation gives CASSTGTLHYEQYL.

This clonotype was detected once. Lacking the conserved final phenylalanine or tryptophan, this CDR3 likely reflects a read error. This rearrangement joins TRBV11-2 to TRBJ1-2; 7 bases match TRBD1. The CDR3 contains 13 residues. In germline, CDR1 is SGHAT, CDR2 FQNNGV. With 7 bases clipped from V and 9 bases from J, the junction kept 11 bases outside the gene matches. The CDR3 nucleotides read TGTGCCAGCACTCAGGGGGGGGATGGAAGCTACACCTTG. Protein product: CASTQGGDGSYTL.

As for this clonotype: At one end, the junction sequence differs from germline, possibly due to a read error. The rearrangement uses TRBV11-2 and TRBJ1-1, with 11 bases aligning to TRBD1. CDR1 and CDR2 (germline): SGHAT, FQNNGV. The CDR3 runs 20 residues. Here the CDR3 reads CASSARDRGCKRCGNTEAFF. Here the CDR3 DNA reads TGTGCCAGCAGCGCTCGGGACAGGGGGTGCAAGAGGTGTGGTAACACCGAAGCTTTCTTT.

Notes on this clonotype: The conserved closing phenylalanine or tryptophan is absent in this CDR3, likely reflecting a read error. J is TRBJ2-7 and V is TRBV4-3; 7 bases match TRBD2. The germline gives CDR1 LGHNA, CDR2 YSLEER. CDR3 size: 18 residues. Here the CDR3 reads CASSQAVTGGHISYEQYC. DNA for the CDR3: TGCGCCAGCAGCCAAGCTGTGACGGGGGGTCATATTAGCTACGAACAGTACTGC.

Turning to this clonotype: A junction boundary mismatches the germline segment, possibly from a read error. The rearrangement uses TRBV4-3 and TRBJ2-7, with TRBD2 matching 7 bases. Germline loops: CDR1 LGHNA, CDR2 YSLEER. CDR3 length: 18 amino acids. In DNA form, the CDR3 reads TGCGCCAGCAGCCAACATGTGACGGGGGGTCACATTAGCTACGAGCAGAACTTC. Its protein product is CASSQHVTGGHISYEQNF.

In the case of this clonotype: This likely comes from a read error, as the CDR3 has no conserved phenylalanine or tryptophan at its end. This sequence joins TRBV28 and TRBJ2-2; D not certain. Germline CDR1 is MDHEN and CDR2 is SYDVKM. This CDR3 region has 13 residues. Trimming stripped 3 bases from V and 7 bases from J, with 9 bases between. The CDR3, as DNA: TGTGCCAGCAGTTTGAGATGGAGCGGGGAGCTGTTTTAT. Its protein product is CASSLRWSGELFY.

The chain uses TRBV5-4 and TRBJ2-3; weak D call: TRBD1 (6 bases). Germline V lookup: CDR1 SGHNT, CDR2 YYREEE (reference sequence). This CDR3 contains 16 residues. The ends were cut back, 3 bases at V and 2 bases at J, with 16 bases in the middle. DNA of the CDR3: TGTGCCAGCAGCTGGGGGCAGGGCAGAGACACAGATACGCAGTATTTT. Translated: CASSWGQGRDTDTQYF.

To note about this clonotype: The junction does not match germline at one end; this may be a read error. J is TRBJ2-3 and V is TRBV11-2, with D uncertain. The CDR3 runs to 15 residues. Germline values: CDR1 SGHAT, CDR2 FQNNGV. The CDR3 DNA follows: TGTGCCAGCACCCCCTTACTCTCTGGCATAGATACACAGTATTTT. This sequence encodes CASTPLLSGIDTQYF.